This TCR beta chain stems from a study of blood T cell repertoires in COVID-19. Study summary: Spain, Italy and the United States supplied samples that represented acute and convalescent COVID-19.

The CDR3 totals 15 residues. The germline V gene encodes CDR1 SEHNR and CDR2 FQNEAQ (reference sequence). Trimming removed 5 bases from V and 4 bases from J, with 14 bases in between. Authors' data handling: Reference gene primers were amplified, and this amplification served to estimate nucleated cell counts. TCRdb's table, derived via immunoSEQ multiplex PCR, lists solely in-frame clones and lacks some. Clone size and the V and J calls come from that table; the DNA yielded D and trimming. The sample contains about 320,000 clones, roughly 89% of which appear only once. This TCR was recovered from a woman between 18 and 29 years old who had recovered from COVID-19. Material: PBMCs or T cells enriched from blood (not recorded which). The rearrangement uses TRBV7-9 and TRBJ1-4, with D perhaps TRBD1 (5 bases). Written as DNA, the CDR3 is TGTGCCAGCAGCCCCCGCGACAGATTTAATGAAAAACTGTTTTTT. Translated: CASSPRDRFNEKLFF.